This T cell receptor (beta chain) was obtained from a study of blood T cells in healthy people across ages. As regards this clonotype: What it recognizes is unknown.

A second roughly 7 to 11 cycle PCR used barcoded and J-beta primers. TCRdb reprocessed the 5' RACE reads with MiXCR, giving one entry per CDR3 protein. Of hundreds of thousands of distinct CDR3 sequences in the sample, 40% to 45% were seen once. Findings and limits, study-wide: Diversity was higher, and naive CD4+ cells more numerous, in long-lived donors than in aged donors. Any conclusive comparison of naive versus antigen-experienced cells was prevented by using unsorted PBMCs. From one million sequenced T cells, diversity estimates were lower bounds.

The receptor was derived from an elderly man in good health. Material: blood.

The CDR3 DNA sequence: TGCAGTGCTAGAGGAGTGACACCCTATGGCTACACCTTC. Protein sequence: CSARGVTPYGYTF. The gene calls are TRBV20-1 and TRBJ1-2; the D is unclear. CDR3 size: 13 residues. The V end was cut by 1 base, the J end by 4 bases, with 10 bases between. The V gene's germline CDR1 is DFQATT and CDR2 SNEGSKA (reference sequence).